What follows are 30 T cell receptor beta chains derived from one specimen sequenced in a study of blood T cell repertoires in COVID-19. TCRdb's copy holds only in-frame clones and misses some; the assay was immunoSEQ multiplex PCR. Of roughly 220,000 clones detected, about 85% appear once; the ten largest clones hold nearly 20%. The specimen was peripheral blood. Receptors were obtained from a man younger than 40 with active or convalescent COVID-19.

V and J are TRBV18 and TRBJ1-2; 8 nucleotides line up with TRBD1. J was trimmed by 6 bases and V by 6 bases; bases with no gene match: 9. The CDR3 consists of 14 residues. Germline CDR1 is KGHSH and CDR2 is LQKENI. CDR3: CASSPQTGEHGYTF. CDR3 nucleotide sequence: TGTGCCAGCTCCCCCCAGACAGGGGAGCATGGCTACACCTTC.

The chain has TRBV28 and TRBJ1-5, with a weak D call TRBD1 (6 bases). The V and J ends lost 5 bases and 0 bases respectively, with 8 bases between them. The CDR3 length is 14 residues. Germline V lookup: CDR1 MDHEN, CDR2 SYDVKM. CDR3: CASSRGGSNQPQHF. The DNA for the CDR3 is TGTGCCAGCAGTAGAGGGGGTAGCAATCAGCCCCAGCATTTT.

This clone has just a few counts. As DNA, the CDR3 is TGTGCCAGCAGCTTGCAGGGGGCAGCTGAAGCTTTCTTT. It encodes CASSLQGAAEAFF. The rearrangement links TRBV7-9 to TRBJ1-1; 8 bases fit TRBD1. Germline lookup yields CDR1 SEHNR and CDR2 FQNEAQ (reference sequence). J was trimmed by 6 bases and V by 3 bases; bases with no gene match: 3. There are 13 residues in the CDR3.

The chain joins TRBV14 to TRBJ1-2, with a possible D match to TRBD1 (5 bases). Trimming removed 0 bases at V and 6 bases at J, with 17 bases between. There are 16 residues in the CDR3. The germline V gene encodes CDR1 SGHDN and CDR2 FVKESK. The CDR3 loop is CASSQDWGRPGDGYTF. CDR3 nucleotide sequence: TGTGCCAGCAGCCAAGATTGGGGCCGGCCGGGAGATGGCTACACCTTC.

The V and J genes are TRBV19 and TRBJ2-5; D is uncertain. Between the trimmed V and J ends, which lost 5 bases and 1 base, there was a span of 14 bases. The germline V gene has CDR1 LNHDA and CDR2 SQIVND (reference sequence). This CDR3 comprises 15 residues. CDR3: CASSGLAAAQETQYF. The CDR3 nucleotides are TGTGCCAGTAGTGGTCTTGCGGCAGCCCAAGAGACCCAGTACTTC.

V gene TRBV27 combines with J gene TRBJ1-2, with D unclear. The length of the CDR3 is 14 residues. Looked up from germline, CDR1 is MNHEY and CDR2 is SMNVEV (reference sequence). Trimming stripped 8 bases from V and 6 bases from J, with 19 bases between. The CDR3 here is CASSRNGFPHGYTF. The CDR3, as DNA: TGTGCCAGCTCCAGAAACGGGTTTCCCCATGGCTACACCTTC.

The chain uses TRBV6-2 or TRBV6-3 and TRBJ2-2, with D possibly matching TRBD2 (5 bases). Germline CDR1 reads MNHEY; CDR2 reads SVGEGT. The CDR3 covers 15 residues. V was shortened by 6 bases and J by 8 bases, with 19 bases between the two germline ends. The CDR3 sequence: CASSHWGPRRGELFF. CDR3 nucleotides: TGTGCCAGCAGCCATTGGGGTCCAAGGAGGGGGGAGCTGTTTTTT.

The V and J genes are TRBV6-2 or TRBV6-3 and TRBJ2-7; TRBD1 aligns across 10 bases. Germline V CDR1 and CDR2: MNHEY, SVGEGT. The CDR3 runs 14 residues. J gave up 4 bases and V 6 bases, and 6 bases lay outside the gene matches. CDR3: CASSARTGGYEQYF. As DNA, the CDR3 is TGTGCCAGCAGCGCGAGGACAGGGGGGTACGAGCAGTACTTC.

This CDR3 reads CASGLVIPISGTEDTQYF. DNA for the CDR3: TGTGCTAGTGGTTTGGTAATCCCAATTAGCGGGACTGAAGATACGCAGTATTTT. The chain has TRBV12-5 and TRBJ2-3; 8 positions agree with TRBD2. V was clipped by 0 bases and J by 5 bases; unmatched bases: 13. The germline gives CDR1 LGHNT, CDR2 FRNRAP. This CDR3 has 18 residues.

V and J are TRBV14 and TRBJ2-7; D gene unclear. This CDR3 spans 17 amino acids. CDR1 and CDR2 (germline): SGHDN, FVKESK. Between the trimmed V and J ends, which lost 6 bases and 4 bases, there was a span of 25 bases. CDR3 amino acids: CASRPPRRAAQRYEQYF. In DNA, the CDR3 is TGTGCCAGCAGACCCCCCCGTCGTGCGGCCCAGAGGTACGAGCAGTACTTC.

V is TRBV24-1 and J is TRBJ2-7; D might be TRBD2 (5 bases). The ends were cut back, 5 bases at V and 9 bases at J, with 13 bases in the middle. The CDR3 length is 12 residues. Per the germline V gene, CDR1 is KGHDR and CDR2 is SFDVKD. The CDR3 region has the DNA TGTGCCACCAGTGGTTCGGGAAAAGGGCAGTACTTC. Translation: CATSGSGKGQYF.

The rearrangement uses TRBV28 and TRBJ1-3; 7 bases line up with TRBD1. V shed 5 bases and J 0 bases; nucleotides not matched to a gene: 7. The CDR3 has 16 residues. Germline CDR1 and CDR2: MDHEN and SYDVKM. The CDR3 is CASSAPGQASGNTIYF. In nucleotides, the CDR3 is TGTGCCAGCAGTGCGCCCGGACAGGCCTCTGGAAACACCATATATTTT.

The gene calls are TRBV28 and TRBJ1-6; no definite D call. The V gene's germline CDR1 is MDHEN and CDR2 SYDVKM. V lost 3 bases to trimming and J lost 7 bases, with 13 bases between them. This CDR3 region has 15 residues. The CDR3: CASSLGGSPNSPLHF. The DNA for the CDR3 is TGTGCCAGCAGTTTGGGAGGATCCCCCAATTCACCCCTCCACTTT.

DNA for the CDR3: TGTGCCAGCAGGAGCACAGGGACAGGGGCTGAAAAACTGTTTTTT. Its protein is CASRSTGTGAEKLFF. The gene calls are TRBV6-6 and TRBJ1-4; 10 nucleotides match TRBD1. From germline, CDR1 is MNHNY and CDR2 SVGAGI (reference sequence). The J segment lost 7 bases and the V segment lost 6 bases, leaving 8 bases of the junction unmatched. The CDR3 is made up of 15 amino acids.

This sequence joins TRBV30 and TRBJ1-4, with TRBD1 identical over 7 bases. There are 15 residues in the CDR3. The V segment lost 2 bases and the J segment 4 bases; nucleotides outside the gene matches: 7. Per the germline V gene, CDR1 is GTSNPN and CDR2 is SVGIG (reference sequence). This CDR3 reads CAWSPGQVNNEKLFF. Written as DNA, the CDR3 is TGTGCCTGGAGTCCTGGACAGGTTAATAATGAAAAACTGTTTTTT.

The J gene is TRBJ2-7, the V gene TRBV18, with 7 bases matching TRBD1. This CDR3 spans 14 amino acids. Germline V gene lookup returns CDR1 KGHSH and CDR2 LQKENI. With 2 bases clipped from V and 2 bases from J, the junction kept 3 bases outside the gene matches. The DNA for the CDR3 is TGTGCCAGCTCACCATGGCAGGGGGCCTACGAGCAGTACTTC. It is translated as CASSPWQGAYEQYF.

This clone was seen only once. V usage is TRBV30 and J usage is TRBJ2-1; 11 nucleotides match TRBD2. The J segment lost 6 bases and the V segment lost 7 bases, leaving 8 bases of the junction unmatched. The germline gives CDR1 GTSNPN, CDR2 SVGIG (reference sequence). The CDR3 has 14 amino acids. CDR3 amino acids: CASTLAGGPNEQFF. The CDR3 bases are TGTGCCTCGACGCTAGCGGGGGGCCCCAATGAGCAGTTCTTC. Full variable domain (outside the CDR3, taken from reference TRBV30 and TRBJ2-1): SQTIHQWPATLVQPVGSPLSLECTVEGTSNPNLYWYRQAAGRGLQLLFYSVGIGQISSEVPQNLSASRPQDRQFILSSKKLLLSDSGFYLCASTLAGGPNEQFFGPGTRLTVL.

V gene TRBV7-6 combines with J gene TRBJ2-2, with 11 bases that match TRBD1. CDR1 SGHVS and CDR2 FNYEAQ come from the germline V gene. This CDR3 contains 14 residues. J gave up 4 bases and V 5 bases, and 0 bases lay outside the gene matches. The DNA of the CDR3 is TGTGCCAGCAGCGGACAGGGGGCCACCGGGGAGCTGTTTTTT. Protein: CASSGQGATGELFF.

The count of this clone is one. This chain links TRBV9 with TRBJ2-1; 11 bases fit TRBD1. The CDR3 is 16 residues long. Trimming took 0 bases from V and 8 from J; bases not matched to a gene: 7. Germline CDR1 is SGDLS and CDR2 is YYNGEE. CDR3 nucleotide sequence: TGTGCCAGCAGCGTAGGGATCGGACAGGGGGCCGATGAGCAGTTCTTC. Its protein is CASSVGIGQGADEQFF.

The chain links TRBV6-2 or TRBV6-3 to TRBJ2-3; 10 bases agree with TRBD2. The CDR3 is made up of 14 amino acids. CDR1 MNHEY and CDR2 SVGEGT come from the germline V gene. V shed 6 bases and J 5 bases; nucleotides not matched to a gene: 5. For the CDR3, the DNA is TGTGCCAGCAGCCAGAGCGGGAGGGGAGATACGCAGTATTTT. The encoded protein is CASSQSGRGDTQYF.

The DNA for the CDR3 is TGTGCCTGGAATCTCGACAGAGACTATGGCTACACCTTC. Its translation: CAWNLDRDYGYTF. V usage is TRBV30 and J usage is TRBJ1-2; TRBD1 is a possible D gene (5 bases). The CDR3 is 13 amino acids. The ends were cut back, 4 bases at V and 3 bases at J, with 12 bases in the middle. Germline CDR1 is GTSNPN and CDR2 is SVGIG (reference sequence).

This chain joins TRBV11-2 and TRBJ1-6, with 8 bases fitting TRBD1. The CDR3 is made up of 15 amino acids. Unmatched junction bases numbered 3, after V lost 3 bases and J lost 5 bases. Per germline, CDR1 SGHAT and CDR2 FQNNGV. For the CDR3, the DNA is TGTGCCAGCAGCTTTACAGGGGGGAATAATTCACCCCTCCACTTT. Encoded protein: CASSFTGGNNSPLHF.

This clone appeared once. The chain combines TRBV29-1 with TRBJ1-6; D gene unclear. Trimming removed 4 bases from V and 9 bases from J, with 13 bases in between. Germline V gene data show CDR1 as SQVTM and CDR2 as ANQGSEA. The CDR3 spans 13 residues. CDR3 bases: TGCAGCGTTGGGGCGTCACTCACTTCACCCCTCCACTTT. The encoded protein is CSVGASLTSPLHF.

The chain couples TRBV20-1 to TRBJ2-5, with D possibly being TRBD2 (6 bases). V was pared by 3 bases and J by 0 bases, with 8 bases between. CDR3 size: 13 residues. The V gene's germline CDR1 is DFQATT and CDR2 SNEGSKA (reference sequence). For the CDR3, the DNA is TGCAGTGCTAGTACGGGAGACCAAGAGACCCAGTACTTC. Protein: CSASTGDQETQYF.

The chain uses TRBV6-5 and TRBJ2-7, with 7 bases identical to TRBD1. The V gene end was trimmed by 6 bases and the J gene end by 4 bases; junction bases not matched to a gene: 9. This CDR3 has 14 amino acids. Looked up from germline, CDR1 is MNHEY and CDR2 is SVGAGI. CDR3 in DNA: TGTGCCAGCAGACAGACGGGACAGAGGTACGAGCAGTACTTC. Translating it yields CASRQTGQRYEQYF.

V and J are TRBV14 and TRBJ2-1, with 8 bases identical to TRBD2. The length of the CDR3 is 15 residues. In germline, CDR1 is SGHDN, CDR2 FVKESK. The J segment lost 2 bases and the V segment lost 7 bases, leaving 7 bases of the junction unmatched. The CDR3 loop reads CASTPDGGAYNEQFF. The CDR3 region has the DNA TGTGCCAGCACCCCTGACGGGGGGGCCTACAATGAGCAGTTCTTC.

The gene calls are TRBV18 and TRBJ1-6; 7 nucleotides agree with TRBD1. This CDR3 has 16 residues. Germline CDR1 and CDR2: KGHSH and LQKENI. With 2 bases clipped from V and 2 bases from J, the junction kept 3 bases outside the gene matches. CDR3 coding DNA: TGTGCCAGCTCACCAGGGGACAGCACCTATAATTCACCCCTCCACTTT. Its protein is CASSPGDSTYNSPLHF.

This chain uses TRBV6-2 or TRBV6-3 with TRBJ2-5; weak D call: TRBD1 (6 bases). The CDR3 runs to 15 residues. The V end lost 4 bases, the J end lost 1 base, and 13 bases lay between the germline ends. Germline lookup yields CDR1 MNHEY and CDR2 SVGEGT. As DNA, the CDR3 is TGTGCCAGCAGTTTCCTCGGGACACTCCAAGAGACCCAGTACTTC. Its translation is CASSFLGTLQETQYF.

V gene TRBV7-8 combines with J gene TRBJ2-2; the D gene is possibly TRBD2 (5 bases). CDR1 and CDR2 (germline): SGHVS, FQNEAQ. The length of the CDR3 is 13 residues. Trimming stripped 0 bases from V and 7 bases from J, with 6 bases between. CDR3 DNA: TGTGCCAGCAGCTTAGCTCGGGACGGGGAGCTGTTTTTT. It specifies CASSLARDGELFF. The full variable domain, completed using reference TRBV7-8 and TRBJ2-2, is GAGVSQSPRYKVAKRGQDVALRCDPISGHVSLFWYQQALGQGPEFLTYFQNEAQLDKSGLPSDRFFAERPEGSVSTLKIQRTQQEDSAVYLCASSLARDGELFFGEGSRLTVL.

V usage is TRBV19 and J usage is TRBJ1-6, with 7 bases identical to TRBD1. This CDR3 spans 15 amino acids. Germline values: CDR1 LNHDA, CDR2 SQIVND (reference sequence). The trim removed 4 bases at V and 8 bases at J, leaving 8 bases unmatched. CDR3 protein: CASSNGQARDSPLHF. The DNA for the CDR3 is TGTGCCAGTAGTAACGGACAGGCGAGGGATTCACCCCTCCACTTT. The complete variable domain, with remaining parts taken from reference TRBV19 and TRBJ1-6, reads DGGITQSPKYLFRKEGQNVTLSCEQNLNHDAMYWYRQDPGQGLRLIYYSQIVNDFQKGDIAEGYSVSREKKESFPLTVTSAQKNPTAFYLCASSNGQARDSPLHFGNGTRLTVT.